This paragraph covers one T cell receptor beta chain sequence. The target antigen is unknown. Clones were read by immunoSEQ multiplex PCR, and TCRdb kept only the in-frame ones, dropping some. The sample shows more than 80,000 clones, approximately 91% of them seen only once. This sample stems from a study of T cell responses to AZD1222 COVID-19 vaccine. The V end was cut by 0 bases, the J end by 6 bases, with 12 bases between. The CDR3 is made up of 15 amino acids. CDR1 is SGHTA and CDR2 is FQGTGA in the germline V gene. Broader study findings: The reported proportion of spike-specific TCRs targeting unmutated variant regions was nearly half. White British ancestry dominated among donors, who included more females, and clonal diversity was possibly underestimated. Sampled repertoires all dated from after the peak T cell response.

The chain couples TRBV7-3 to TRBJ2-1; D possibly corresponds to TRBD2 (6 bases). The sequence came from an adult in good health. The sample consisted of peripheral blood, taken on day 0 of AZD1222 vaccination. For the CDR3, the DNA is TGTGCCAGCAGCTTAACGTTATCCGGGGGCAATGAGCAGTTCTTC. This encodes CASSLTLSGGNEQFF. Combining the CDR3 with reference TRBV7-3 and TRBJ2-1 gives the whole variable domain GAGVSQTPSNKVTEKGKYVELRCDPISGHTALYWYRQSLGQGPEFLIYFQGTGAADDSGLPNDRFFAVRPEGSVSTLKIQRTERGDSAVYLCASSLTLSGGNEQFFGPGTRLTVL.